This TCR beta chain is from a study of read filtering for tumor transcriptome and immune sequencing (dated by TCRdb to 2018 to 2021). Looking at the study overall: The cohort was composed of some 17 male and 14 female patients, with a mean age of roughly 70 years and an age range of roughly 40 to 80. Under revised international staging, about eight patients fell into R-ISS I, about 17 into R-ISS II and 7 into R-ISS III. After DNase treatment, whole-transcriptome libraries were prepared with the TruSeq RNA Access Library Prep Kit. TCR-region mapped reads per sample ranged from about 3.5 to 10.27 million with IR-seq versus only roughly 75 to 1,300 with RNA-seq. The study compared TCR repertoires from targeted immune repertoire sequencing and bulk whole-transcriptome sequencing run on the same bone marrow samples. As a main aim, a read-filtering strategy for immune repertoire data was addressed, with the specific question being whether clonotypes supported by a single read should be removed. Paper-wide results and their limitations: Compared with RNA-seq, IR-seq captured clonotypes at much greater depth and more reliably, and a smaller IR-seq throughput was enough to identify most of the shared clonotypes. When single-read clonotypes were removed, the proportions of shared clonotypes in IR-seq and RNA-seq correlated more strongly. In IR-seq, around 80% of clonotypes but approximately 3.7% of total reads were represented by single-read clonotypes, whereas in RNA-seq, approximately 73% of clonotypes and about 46% of reads were represented by single-read clonotypes. The sorted CD138-negative fraction was composed of a mixed bone marrow immune population rather than of purified T cells.

The Immunoverse kit was used to build TCR libraries from about 430 ng RNA, with molecular barcoded adaptors covering alpha/delta and beta/gamma chains. TCR library preparation used the same RNA that went into transcriptome sequencing. TCR libraries were sequenced on an Illumina HiSeq 4000 with 2 x 150 cycles. In the source study's methods: With MiXCR, TCR reads were aligned to human V, D, J and C references and assembled into CDR3 clonotypes, with quality filtering and error correction included. The tcR package in R was used to analyze clonotype counts and gene usage diversity. Raw mapping reads were checked after the RNA-seq reads had been mapped by STAR aligner version 2.5.3a onto the human GRCh37 genome. To test how sequencing depth affects detected clonotypes, IR-seq fastq files were randomly downsampled with Seqtk 1.3. TCRdb cleaned the public reads at Q25 with fastp, built clones with MiXCR and kept in-frame beta chains. Rows are combined by CDR3 protein, so each entry shows the most common genes and DNA. The V and J calls and clone size are TCRdb's, not the authors'. The sample table holds 20,000 to 30,000 distinct CDR3 sequences, of which less than 25% were seen once. The ten most abundant clones make up under 20% of the sample.

Each patient had bone marrow sampled at the time of active disease. Isolation of bone marrow mononuclear cells was performed by Ficoll-Hypaque density gradient centrifugation. Myeloma plasma cells were removed and CD138-negative cells were collected by negative selection after labeling with CD138 magnetic microbeads on a MACS separator. The purity of the isolated cells was checked by flow cytometry with CD138 antibodies on an Attune NxT. Total RNA was extracted with TRIzol reagent and quantified with a NanoDrop spectrophotometer. For each patient, the CD138-negative bone marrow sample underwent paired RNA-seq and IR-seq. In the germline V gene, CDR1 corresponds to SQVTM and CDR2 to ANQGSEA. Relative to germline, V is 4 bases shorter and J is 5 bases shorter, with 21 bases between their ends. The CDR3, cysteine through phenylalanine, is 15 amino acids long. Only CDR3 DNA remains: 45 bases, in frame from the first base.

Ten or more counts support this clonotype. The clone's antigen remains unknown. No per-base quality is available; no much larger clone lies one base away. Specimen: a population of CD138-negative cells sorted from bone marrow. In light of the paper, this sample's cell subset or site label describes: bone marrow mononuclear cells depleted of CD138+ plasma/myeloma cells by negative magnetic selection. The receptor was isolated from a donor aged 40 or over with multiple myeloma. The rearranged segments are TRBV29-1 and TRBJ2-7; TRBD1 is a possible D gene, resting on 5 matching bases. The CDR3 is CSVVGQYRGRDEQYF. DNA sequence: TGCAGCGTTGTGGGCCAATATAGGGGTAGGGACGAGCAGTACTTC.